This T cell receptor beta chain comes out of a study of cytomegalovirus exposure and HLA in healthy donors. Germline V CDR1 and CDR2: MDHEN, SYDVKM. Trimming took off 6 bases at V and 5 bases at J, with 10 bases between the two ends. This CDR3 has 12 residues. This clone was observed a handful of times. The study ran its PCR with 60 Vbeta and 13 Jbeta primers. The method was immunoSEQ multiplex PCR; TCRdb's version includes in-frame clones alone and lacks a portion of them. The repertoire has 40,000 to 55,000 clones, around 69% of them found once; the top ten carry less than 3.5%. This receptor was identified in a woman aged 25 to 45 in good health and CMV-seronegative. The chain uses TRBV28 and TRBJ2-5; D might be TRBD2 (5 bases). The sample was PBMCs. CDR3 sequence reads: CASSSWRETQYF. In nucleotides, the CDR3 is TGTGCCAGCAGCTCCTGGAGGGAGACCCAGTACTTC.